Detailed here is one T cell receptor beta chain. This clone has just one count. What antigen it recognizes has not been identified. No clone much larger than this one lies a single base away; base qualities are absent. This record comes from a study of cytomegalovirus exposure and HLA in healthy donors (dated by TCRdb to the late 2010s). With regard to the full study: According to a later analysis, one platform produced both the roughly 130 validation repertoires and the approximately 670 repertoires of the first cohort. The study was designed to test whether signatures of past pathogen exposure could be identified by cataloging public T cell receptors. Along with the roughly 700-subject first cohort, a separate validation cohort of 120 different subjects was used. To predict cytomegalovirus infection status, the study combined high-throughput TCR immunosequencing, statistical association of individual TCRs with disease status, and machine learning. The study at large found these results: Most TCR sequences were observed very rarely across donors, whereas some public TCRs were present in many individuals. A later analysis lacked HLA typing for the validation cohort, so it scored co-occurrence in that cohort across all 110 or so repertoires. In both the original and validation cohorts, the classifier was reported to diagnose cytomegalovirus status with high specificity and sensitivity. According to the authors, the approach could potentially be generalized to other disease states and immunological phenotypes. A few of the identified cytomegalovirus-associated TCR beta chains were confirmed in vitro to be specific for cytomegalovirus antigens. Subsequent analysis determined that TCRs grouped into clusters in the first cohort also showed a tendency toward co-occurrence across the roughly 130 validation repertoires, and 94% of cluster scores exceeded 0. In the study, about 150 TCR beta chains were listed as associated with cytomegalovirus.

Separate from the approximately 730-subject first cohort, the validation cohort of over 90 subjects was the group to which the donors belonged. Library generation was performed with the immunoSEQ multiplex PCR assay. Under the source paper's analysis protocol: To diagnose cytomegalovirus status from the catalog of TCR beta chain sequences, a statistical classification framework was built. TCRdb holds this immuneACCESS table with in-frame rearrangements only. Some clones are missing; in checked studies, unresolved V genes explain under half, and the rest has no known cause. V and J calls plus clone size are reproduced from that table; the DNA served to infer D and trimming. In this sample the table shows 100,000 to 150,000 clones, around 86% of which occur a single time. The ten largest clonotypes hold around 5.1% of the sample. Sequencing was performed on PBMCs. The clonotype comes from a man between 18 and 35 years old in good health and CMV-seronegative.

The CDR3 is CASGFPVGGPGTEAFF. The sequence in DNA is TGTGCTAGTGGTTTCCCGGTCGGTGGGCCGGGGACTGAAGCTTTCTTT. This chain joins TRBV12-5 to TRBJ1-1; there is no confident call for the D gene. The trim is 3 bases for V and 5 bases for J, with a gap of 19 bases between the germline ends. The CDR3 has 16 amino acids, counting the end cysteine and phenylalanine. Only the CDR3 part of the read is kept: 48 bases, read in frame from the first base. The germline V gene sets CDR1 to LGHNT and CDR2 to FRNRAP. With all but the CDR3 taken from the reference TRBV12-5 and TRBJ1-1 genes, the full variable domain is: DARVTQTPRHKVTEMGQEVTMRCQPILGHNTVFWYRQTMMQGLELLAYFRNRAPLDDSGMPKDRFSAEMPDATLATLKIQPSEPRDSAVYFCASGFPVGGPGTEAFFGQGTRLTVV.